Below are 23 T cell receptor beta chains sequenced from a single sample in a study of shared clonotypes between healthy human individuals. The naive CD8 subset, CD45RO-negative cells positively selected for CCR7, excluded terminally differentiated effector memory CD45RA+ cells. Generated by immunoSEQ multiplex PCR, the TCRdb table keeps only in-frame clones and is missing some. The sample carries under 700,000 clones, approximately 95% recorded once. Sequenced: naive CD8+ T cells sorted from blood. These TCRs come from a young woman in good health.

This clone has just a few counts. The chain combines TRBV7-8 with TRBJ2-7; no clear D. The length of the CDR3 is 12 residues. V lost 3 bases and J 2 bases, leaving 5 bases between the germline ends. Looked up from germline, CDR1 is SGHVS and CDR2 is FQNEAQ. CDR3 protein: CASSFGTYEQYF. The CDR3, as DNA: TGTGCCAGCAGCTTTGGTACCTACGAGCAGTACTTC.

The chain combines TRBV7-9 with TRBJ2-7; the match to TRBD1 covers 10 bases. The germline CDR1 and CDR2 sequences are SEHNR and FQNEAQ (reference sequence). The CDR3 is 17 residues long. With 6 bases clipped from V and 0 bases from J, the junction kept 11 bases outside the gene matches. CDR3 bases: TGTGCCAGCAGGTCTGACAGGGGGCATGGGGACTCCTACGAGCAGTACTTC. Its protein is CASRSDRGHGDSYEQYF.

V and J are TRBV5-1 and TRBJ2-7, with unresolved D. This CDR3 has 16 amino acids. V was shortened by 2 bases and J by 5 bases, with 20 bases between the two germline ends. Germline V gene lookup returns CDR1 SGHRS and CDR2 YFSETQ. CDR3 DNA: TGCGCCAGCAGCTTACTACCCGCCGCGTTGATGAACGAGCAGTACTTC. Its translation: CASSLLPAALMNEQYF. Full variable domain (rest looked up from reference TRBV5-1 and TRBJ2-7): KAGVTQTPRYLIKTRGQQVTLSCSPISGHRSVSWYQQTPGQGLQFLFEYFSETQRNKGNFPGRFSGRQFSNSRSEMNVSTLELGDSALYLCASSLLPAALMNEQYFGPGTRLTVT.

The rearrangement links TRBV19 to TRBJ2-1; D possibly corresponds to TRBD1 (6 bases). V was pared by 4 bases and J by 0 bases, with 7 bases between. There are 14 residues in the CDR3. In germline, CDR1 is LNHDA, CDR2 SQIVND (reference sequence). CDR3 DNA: TGTGCCAGTAGTAACAGGGACTCCTACAATGAGCAGTTCTTC. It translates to CASSNRDSYNEQFF.

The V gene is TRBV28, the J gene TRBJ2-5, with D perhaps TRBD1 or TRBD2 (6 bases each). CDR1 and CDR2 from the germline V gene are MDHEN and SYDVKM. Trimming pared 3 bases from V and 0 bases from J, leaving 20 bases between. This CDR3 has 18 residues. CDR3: CASSFRPGATQYQETQYF. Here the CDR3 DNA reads TGTGCCAGCAGTTTCCGACCGGGGGCCACTCAGTACCAAGAGACCCAGTACTTC.

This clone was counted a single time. As DNA, the CDR3 is TGCGCCAGCAGCCCGGGGACGCGCGGGGAGCAGTACTTC. It codes for CASSPGTRGEQYF. This chain uses TRBV5-1 with TRBJ2-7; D could derive from TRBD1 or TRBD2 (5 bases each). The germline V and J ends were trimmed by 4 bases and 7 bases, with 15 bases remaining between them. This CDR3 spans 13 amino acids. CDR1 and CDR2 (germline): SGHRS, YFSETQ.

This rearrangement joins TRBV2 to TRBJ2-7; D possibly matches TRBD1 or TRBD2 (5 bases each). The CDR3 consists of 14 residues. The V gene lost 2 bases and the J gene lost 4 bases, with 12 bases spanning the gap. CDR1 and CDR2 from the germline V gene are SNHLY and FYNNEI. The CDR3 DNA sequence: TGTGCCAGCAGTGAACTTGGGACGAGATACGAGCAGTACTTC. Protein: CASSELGTRYEQYF.

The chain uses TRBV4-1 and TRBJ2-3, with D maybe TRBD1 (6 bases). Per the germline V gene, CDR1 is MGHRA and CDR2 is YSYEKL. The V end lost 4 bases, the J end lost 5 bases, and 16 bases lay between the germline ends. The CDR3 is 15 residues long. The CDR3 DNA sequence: TGCGCCAGCAGCCGCCCTAAGGGGGTTGGAGATACGCAGTATTTT. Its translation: CASSRPKGVGDTQYF.

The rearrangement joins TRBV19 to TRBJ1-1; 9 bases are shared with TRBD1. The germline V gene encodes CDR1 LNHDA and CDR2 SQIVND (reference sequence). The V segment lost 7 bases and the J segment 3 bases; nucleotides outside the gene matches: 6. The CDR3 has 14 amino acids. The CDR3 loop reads CASTLGQGYTEAFF. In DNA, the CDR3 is TGTGCCAGTACCCTCGGACAGGGGTACACTGAAGCTTTCTTT.

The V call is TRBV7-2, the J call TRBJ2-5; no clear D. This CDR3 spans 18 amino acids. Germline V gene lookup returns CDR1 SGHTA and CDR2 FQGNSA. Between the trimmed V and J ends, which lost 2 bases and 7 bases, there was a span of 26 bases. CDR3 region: CASSLYSAVSGPDGTQYF. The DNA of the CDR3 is TGTGCCAGCAGCTTATACTCGGCGGTGTCTGGCCCGGACGGGACCCAGTACTTC.

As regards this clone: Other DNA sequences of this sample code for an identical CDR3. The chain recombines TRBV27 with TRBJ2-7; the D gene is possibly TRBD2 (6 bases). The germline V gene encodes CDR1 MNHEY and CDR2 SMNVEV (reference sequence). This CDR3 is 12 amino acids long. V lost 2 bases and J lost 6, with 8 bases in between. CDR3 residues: CASSLPGGEQYF. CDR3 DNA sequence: TGTGCCAGCAGTTTACCCGGGGGCGAGCAGTACTTC.

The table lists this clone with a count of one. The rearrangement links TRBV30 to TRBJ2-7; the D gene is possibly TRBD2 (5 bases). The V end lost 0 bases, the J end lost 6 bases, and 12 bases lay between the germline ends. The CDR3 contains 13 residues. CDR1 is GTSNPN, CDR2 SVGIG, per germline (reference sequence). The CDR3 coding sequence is TGTGCCTGGAGTGTACTGAGGGCCCCCGAGCAGTACTTC. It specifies CAWSVLRAPEQYF.

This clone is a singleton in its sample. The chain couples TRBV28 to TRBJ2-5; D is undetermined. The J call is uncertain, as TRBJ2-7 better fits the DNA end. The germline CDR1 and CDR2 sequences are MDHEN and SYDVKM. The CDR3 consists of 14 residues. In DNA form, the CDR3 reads TGTGCCAGCACCCTTACATTCGGGCCCTACGAGCAGTACTTC. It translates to CASTLTFGPYEQYF.

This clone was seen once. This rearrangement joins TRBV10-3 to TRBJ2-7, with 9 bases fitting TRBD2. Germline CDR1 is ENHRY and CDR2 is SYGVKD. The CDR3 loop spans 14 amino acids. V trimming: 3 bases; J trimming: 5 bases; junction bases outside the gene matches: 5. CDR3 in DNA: TGTGCCATCAGTGATTCGGGCGGGAGGGACGAGCAGTACTTC. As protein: CAISDSGGRDEQYF.

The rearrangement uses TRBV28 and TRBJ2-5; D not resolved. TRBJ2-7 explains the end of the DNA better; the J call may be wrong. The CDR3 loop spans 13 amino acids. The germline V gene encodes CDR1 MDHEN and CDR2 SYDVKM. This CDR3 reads CASSFEAPYEQYF. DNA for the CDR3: TGTGCCAGCAGTTTCGAGGCCCCCTACGAGCAGTACTTC.

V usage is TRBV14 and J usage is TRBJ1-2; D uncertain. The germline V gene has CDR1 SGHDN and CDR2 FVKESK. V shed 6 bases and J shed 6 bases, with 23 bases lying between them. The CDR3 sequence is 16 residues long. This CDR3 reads CASSLTGEILPNGYTF. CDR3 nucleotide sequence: TGTGCCAGCAGTCTCACTGGGGAAATTCTTCCTAATGGCTACACCTTC.

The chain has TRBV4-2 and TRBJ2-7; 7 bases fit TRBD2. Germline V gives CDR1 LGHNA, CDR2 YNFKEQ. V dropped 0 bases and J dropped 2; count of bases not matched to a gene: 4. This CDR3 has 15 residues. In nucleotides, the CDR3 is TGTGCCAGCAGCCAAGATTGGGGGGGGGCCTACGAGCAGTACTTC. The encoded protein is CASSQDWGGAYEQYF.

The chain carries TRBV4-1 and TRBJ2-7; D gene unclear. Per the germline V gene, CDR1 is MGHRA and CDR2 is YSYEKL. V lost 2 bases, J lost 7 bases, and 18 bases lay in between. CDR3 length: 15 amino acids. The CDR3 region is CASSQSSNGYYEQYF. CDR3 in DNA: TGCGCCAGCAGCCAATCTTCAAACGGTTACTATGAGCAGTACTTC.

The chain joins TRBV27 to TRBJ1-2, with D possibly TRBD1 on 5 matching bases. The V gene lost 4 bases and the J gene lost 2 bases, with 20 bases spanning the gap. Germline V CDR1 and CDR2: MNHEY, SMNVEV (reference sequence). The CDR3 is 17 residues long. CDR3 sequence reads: CASSSSAYKGRNYGYTF. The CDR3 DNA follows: TGTGCCAGCAGTTCCAGCGCCTACAAGGGACGGAACTATGGCTACACCTTC.

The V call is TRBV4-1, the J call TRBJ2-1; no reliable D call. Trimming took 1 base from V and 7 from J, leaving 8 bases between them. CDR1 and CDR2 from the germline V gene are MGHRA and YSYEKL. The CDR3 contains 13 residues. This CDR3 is CASSQGRENEQFF. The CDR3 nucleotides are TGCGCCAGCAGCCAAGGCAGAGAAAATGAGCAGTTCTTC.

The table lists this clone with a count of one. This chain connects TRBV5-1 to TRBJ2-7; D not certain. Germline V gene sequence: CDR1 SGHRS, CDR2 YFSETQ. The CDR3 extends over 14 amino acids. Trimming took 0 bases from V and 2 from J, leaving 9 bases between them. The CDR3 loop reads CASSLAPETYEQYF. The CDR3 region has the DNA TGCGCCAGCAGCTTGGCCCCCGAGACCTACGAGCAGTACTTC. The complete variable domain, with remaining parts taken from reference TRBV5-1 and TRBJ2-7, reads KAGVTQTPRYLIKTRGQQVTLSCSPISGHRSVSWYQQTPGQGLQFLFEYFSETQRNKGNFPGRFSGRQFSNSRSEMNVSTLELGDSALYLCASSLAPETYEQYFGPGTRLTVT.

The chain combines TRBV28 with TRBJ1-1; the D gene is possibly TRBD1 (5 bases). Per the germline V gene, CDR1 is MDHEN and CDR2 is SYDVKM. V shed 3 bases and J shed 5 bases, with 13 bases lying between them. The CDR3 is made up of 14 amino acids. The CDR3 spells CASSFEGGGTEAFF. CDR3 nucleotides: TGTGCCAGCAGTTTTGAGGGTGGGGGTACTGAAGCTTTCTTT. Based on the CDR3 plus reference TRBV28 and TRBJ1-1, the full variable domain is DVKVTQSSRYLVKRTGEKVFLECVQDMDHENMFWYRQDPGLGLRLIYFSYDVKMKEKGDIPEGYSVSREKKERFSLILESASTNQTSMYLCASSFEGGGTEAFFGQGTRLTVV.

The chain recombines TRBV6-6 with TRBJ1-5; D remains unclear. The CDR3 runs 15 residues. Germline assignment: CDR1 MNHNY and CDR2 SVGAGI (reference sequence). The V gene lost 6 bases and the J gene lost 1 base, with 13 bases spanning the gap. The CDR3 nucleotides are TGTGCCAGCAGCCTCTCACCCGACAGCAATCAGCCCCAGCATTTT. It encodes CASSLSPDSNQPQHF.